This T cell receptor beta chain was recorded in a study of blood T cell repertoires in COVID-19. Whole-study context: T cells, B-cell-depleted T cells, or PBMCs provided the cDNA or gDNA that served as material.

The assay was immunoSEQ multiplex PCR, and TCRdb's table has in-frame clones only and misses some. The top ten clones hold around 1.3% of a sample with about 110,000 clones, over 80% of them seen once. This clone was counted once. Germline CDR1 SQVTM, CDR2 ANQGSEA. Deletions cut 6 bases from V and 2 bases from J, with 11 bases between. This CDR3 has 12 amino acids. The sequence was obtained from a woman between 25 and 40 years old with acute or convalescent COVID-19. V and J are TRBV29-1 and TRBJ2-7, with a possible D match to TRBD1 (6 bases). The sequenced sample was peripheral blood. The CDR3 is CSVRDNAYEQYF. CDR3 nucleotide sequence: TGCAGCGTGAGGGACAACGCCTACGAGCAGTACTTC.